The subject of this entry is one TCR beta chain. As yet, its antigen is unknown. The data belong to a study of T cells in localized non-small cell lung cancer. Whole-study findings and limits: Uninvolved nearby lung showed the greatest T cell clonality, exceeding that found in tumor.

The protocol was immunoSEQ multiplex PCR, while the TCRdb copy is restricted to in-frame clones and leaves out a portion. The table lists 45,000 to 70,000 clones, 86% of them singletons. The sequencing used peripheral blood, collected before any cancer treatment. The clonotype was recovered from a woman between 35 and 75 years old with stage I lung adenocarcinoma.

CDR3 nucleotide sequence: TGTGCCAGCAGCATCGGGGGGGACCAAGAGACCCAGTACTTC. It specifies CASSIGGDQETQYF. This chain uses TRBV7-2 with TRBJ2-5; TRBD2 aligns across 8 bases. The CDR3 extends over 14 amino acids. Germline loops: CDR1 SGHTA, CDR2 FQGNSA. J lost 0 bases, V lost 5 bases, and 2 bases had no gene match.